These 25 T cell receptor beta chains share one sample of origin, sequenced in a study of vaccination and CD4 T cells after COVID-19. The sample's treatment: approximately nine-day PBMC culture with coronavirus spike peptide pools or control peptides (ViraFEST assay). Sequencing of the DNA from cultured CD4+ T cells was carried out with the Oncomine TCR Beta short-read assay. Each CDR3 protein is one row after TCRdb ran MiXCR on the PCR reads. The sample contains roughly 20,000 distinct CDR3 sequences, approximately 45% of which appear only once. Which antigens these TCRs recognize remains unknown. This specimen consisted of CD4+ T cells from blood, cultured in vitro, obtained before SARS-CoV-2 vaccination. The receptors derive from a human donor who had recovered from COVID-19.

This rearrangement joins TRBV19 to TRBJ2-2; D is unresolved. Germline CDR1 and CDR2: LNHDA and SQIVND (reference sequence). V was pared by 0 bases and J by 4 bases, with 6 bases between. CDR3 length: 14 amino acids. Here the CDR3 DNA reads TGTGCCAGTAGTATAGAATTAGCCACCGGGGAGCTGTTTTTT. Amino acids: CASSIELATGELFF.

The rearrangement joins TRBV9 to TRBJ2-7; 8 bases match TRBD1. CDR3 size: 14 residues. The germline V gene has CDR1 SGDLS and CDR2 YYNGEE. V lost 4 bases, J lost 7 bases, and 10 bases stayed unmatched. CDR3 protein: CASSRLTGADEQYF. The CDR3 DNA follows: TGTGCCAGCAGCCGCCTGACAGGGGCAGATGAGCAGTACTTC. Looking up the rest from reference TRBV9 and TRBJ2-7 gives the full variable domain: DSGVTQTPKHLITATGQRVTLRCSPRSGDLSVYWYQQSLDQGLQFLIQYYNGEERAKGNILERFSAQQFPDLHSELNLSSLELGDSALYFCASSRLTGADEQYFGPGTRLTVT.

This clonotype was recorded a few times. This sequence joins TRBV11-3 and TRBJ1-2; D uncertain. Germline V gene data show CDR1 as SGHNT and CDR2 as YENEEA. This CDR3 has 12 amino acids. The germline V and J ends were trimmed by 5 bases and 7 bases, with 11 bases remaining between them. The CDR3 sequence: CASSTDGGGYTF. CDR3 sequence (DNA): TGTGCCAGCAGCACGGACGGTGGTGGCTACACCTTC.

The chain combines TRBV7-2 with TRBJ2-5; the D call may be TRBD1 or TRBD2 (5 bases each). Germline V gives CDR1 SGHTA, CDR2 FQGNSA. The CDR3 runs 17 residues. Between the trimmed V and J ends, which lost 5 bases and 3 bases, there was a span of 22 bases. The chain's CDR3 is CASSQAPMGTTEETQYF. In DNA, the CDR3 is TGTGCCAGCAGCCAAGCGCCGATGGGGACCACAGAAGAGACCCAGTACTTC.

V is TRBV7-3 and J is TRBJ1-6; D remains unclear. This CDR3 contains 15 residues. Germline lookup yields CDR1 SGHTA and CDR2 FQGTGA. Trimming removed 2 bases at V and 10 bases at J, with 15 bases between. The CDR3 sequence: CASSLERPGRSPLHF. The CDR3 DNA is TGTGCCAGCAGCTTAGAACGCCCCGGGAGGTCACCCCTCCACTTT.

The chain has TRBV12-3 or TRBV12-4 and TRBJ1-5; no firm D call. The V end was cut by 7 bases, the J end by 0 bases, with 10 bases between. This CDR3 contains 14 residues. This CDR3 reads CASNLDNSNQPQHF. The DNA for the CDR3 is TGTGCCAGCAACCTAGACAATAGCAATCAGCCCCAGCATTTT.

This clonotype was recorded once. The chain employs TRBV29-1 and TRBJ1-2, with D perhaps matching TRBD1 (6 bases). There are 12 residues in the CDR3. Looked up from germline, CDR1 is SQVTM and CDR2 is ANQGSEA. The V and J ends lost 7 bases and 6 bases respectively, with 15 bases between them. The CDR3 is CSALQGIHGYTF. The CDR3 bases are TGCAGCGCCTTACAGGGAATACATGGCTACACCTTC.

The CDR3 region has the DNA TGTGCCACCAGCAGAGATGTCAACCTCTATGGCTACACCTTC. It translates to CATSRDVNLYGYTF. The chain joins TRBV15 to TRBJ1-2, with no clear D. CDR1 is LNHNV, CDR2 YYDKDF, per germline (reference sequence). The CDR3 consists of 14 residues. The V and J ends lost 0 bases and 4 bases respectively, with 9 bases between them.

In DNA, the CDR3 is TGTGCCAGCAGCGCGGGACAGGGGCCCAATGAGCAGTTCTTC. Residues: CASSAGQGPNEQFF. The rearrangement uses TRBV12-1 and TRBJ2-1; the table names TRBD1, a call not compared with the DNA. TRBV12-1 is designated a pseudogene. The CDR3 sequence is 14 residues long.

This clonotype has a handful of counts. This chain uses TRBV7-3 with TRBJ1-6, with 7 bases matching TRBD1. This CDR3 is 15 amino acids long. Germline V gene lookup returns CDR1 SGHTA and CDR2 FQGTGA. Trimming cost V 3 bases and J 9 bases; bases outside gene matches: 8. Written as DNA, the CDR3 is TGTGCCAGCAGCTTCGACAGGGATCCTTTTTCACCCCTCCACTTT. Translated: CASSFDRDPFSPLHF.

This clonotype was seen only a few times. The chain combines TRBV27 with TRBJ1-3, with D possibly being TRBD1 (6 bases). Trimming shortened V by 5 bases and J by 0 bases, and 8 bases separated the two germline ends. Germline CDR1 and CDR2: MNHEY and SMNVEV (reference sequence). There are 14 residues in the CDR3. As DNA, the CDR3 is TGTGCCAGCAGTCGGGACACCTCTGGAAACACCATATATTTT. It encodes CASSRDTSGNTIYF.

This chain joins TRBV5-5 and TRBJ2-7; the D is unclear. Trimming took off 0 bases at V and 6 bases at J, with 16 bases between the two ends. The CDR3 covers 15 residues. Per germline, CDR1 SGHKS and CDR2 YYEKEE (reference sequence). CDR3 region: CASSLATSVGSEQYF. CDR3 sequence (DNA): TGTGCCAGCAGCTTGGCGACCTCAGTTGGTTCCGAGCAGTACTTC.

J is TRBJ2-5 and V is TRBV6-2 or TRBV6-3, with 8 positions matching TRBD1. CDR3 length: 20 amino acids. V was pared by 2 bases and J by 2 bases, with 19 bases of the junction left unmatched. The germline V gene has CDR1 MNHEY and CDR2 SVGEGT. In nucleotides, the CDR3 is TGTGCCAGCAGTTACGCAAGTGGACAGGGAAGCTTAAAGGTACAAGAGACCCAGTACTTC. Its protein product is CASSYASGQGSLKVQETQYF.

In DNA, the CDR3 is TGTGCCACCAGTGCTAATCCCCGACTGAACACTGAAGCTTTCTTT. This encodes CATSANPRLNTEAFF. The chain uses TRBV24-1 and TRBJ1-1, with no clear D. The CDR3 spans 15 residues. Trimming left V 5 bases short and J 0 bases short, with 12 bases between. Germline V lookup: CDR1 KGHDR, CDR2 SFDVKD.

This clonotype appeared once. The chain is built from TRBV11-2 and TRBJ1-2; D is uncertain. From germline, CDR1 is SGHAT and CDR2 FQNNGV. Deletions cut 0 bases from V and 6 bases from J, with 5 bases between. This CDR3 contains 12 residues. The CDR3: CASSLEGDGYTF. CDR3 in DNA: TGTGCCAGCAGCTTAGAAGGTGATGGCTACACCTTC.

V usage is TRBV5-4 and J usage is TRBJ1-2; TRBD1 is a possible D gene (6 bases). Germline assignment: CDR1 SGHNT and CDR2 YYREEE (reference sequence). The CDR3 has 14 amino acids. V lost 0 bases to trimming and J lost 3 bases, with 9 bases between them. CDR3 loop: CASSLGGADYGYTF. CDR3 nucleotides: TGTGCCAGCAGCTTGGGGGGGGCGGACTATGGCTACACCTTC.

The gene calls are TRBV7-9 and TRBJ1-2; D is unclear. V was clipped by 3 bases and J by 4 bases, with 12 bases between them. The length of the CDR3 is 14 residues. The germline gives CDR1 SEHNR, CDR2 FQNEAQ (reference sequence). For the CDR3, the DNA is TGTGCCAGCAGCTTGACGGTGACTGGCTATGGCTACACCTTC. This gives the protein CASSLTVTGYGYTF.

The J gene is TRBJ1-1, the V gene TRBV18; a weak D match, TRBD1 (5 bases). V lost 3 bases, J lost 3 bases, and 23 bases lay in between. Germline CDR1 is KGHSH and CDR2 is LQKENI. The CDR3 is 18 residues long. The CDR3 nucleotides are TGTGCCAGCTCACCTTTCGGTGGTGGGGTCCAGGGAGACACTGAAGCTTTCTTT. Translated: CASSPFGGGVQGDTEAFF. Full variable domain (outside the CDR3, taken from reference TRBV18 and TRBJ1-1): NAGVMQNPRHLVRRRGQEARLRCSPMKGHSHVYWYRQLPEEGLKFMVYLQKENIIDESGMPKERFSAEFPKEGPSILRIQQVVRGDSAAYFCASSPFGGGVQGDTEAFFGQGTRLTVV.

CDR3 nucleotide sequence: TGCGCCAGCAGCCTAGGACAGGGGGCAGGCCAGCCCCAGCATTTT. It yields the protein CASSLGQGAGQPQHF. The chain uses TRBV5-1 and TRBJ1-5, with 11 bases fitting TRBD1. The CDR3 has 15 residues. Per the germline V gene, CDR1 is SGHRS and CDR2 is YFSETQ. V dropped 4 bases and J dropped 7; count of bases not matched to a gene: 7.

The rearrangement uses TRBV6-4 and TRBJ2-1; D perhaps matches TRBD2 (5 bases). Germline CDR1 reads MRHNA; CDR2 reads SNTAGT. CDR3 length equals 15 residues. V was clipped by 0 bases and J by 0 bases, with 6 bases between them. In DNA form, the CDR3 reads TGTGCCAGCAGTGACTCGGGGAGCTCCTACAATGAGCAGTTCTTC. It yields the protein CASSDSGSSYNEQFF.

This clonotype was found a few times. The rearrangement uses TRBV20-1 and TRBJ2-2; D gene unclear. The CDR3 covers 14 residues. V gave up 4 bases and J gave up 1 base, with 10 bases separating them. In germline, CDR1 is DFQATT, CDR2 SNEGSKA (reference sequence). The CDR3 bases are TGCAGTGCTAATACTGGTGGGAACACCGGGGAGCTGTTTTTT. Translated: CSANTGGNTGELFF.

V gene TRBV19 combines with J gene TRBJ2-3, with 9 bases that match TRBD2. Germline V gene sequence: CDR1 LNHDA, CDR2 SQIVND (reference sequence). Trimming took 1 base from V and 0 from J; bases not matched to a gene: 5. This CDR3 has 17 amino acids. The CDR3 here is CASSIANLAGSTDTQYF. The CDR3, as DNA: TGTGCCAGTAGTATAGCCAATCTAGCGGGGAGCACAGATACGCAGTATTTT.

Only one count was recorded for this clonotype. This chain uses TRBV11-2 with TRBJ2-7; D is ambiguous. The germline CDR1 and CDR2 sequences are SGHAT and FQNNGV. The length of the CDR3 is 14 residues. Trimming pared 5 bases from V and 2 bases from J, leaving 13 bases between. CDR3: CASSGRTATYEQYF. CDR3 nucleotides: TGTGCCAGCAGCGGTAGGACGGCTACCTACGAGCAGTACTTC.

The chain uses TRBV7-3 and TRBJ2-1; 10 bases match TRBD1. This CDR3 region has 15 residues. Trimming removed 5 bases from V and 3 bases from J; junction bases left unmatched: 4. Germline loops: CDR1 SGHTA, CDR2 FQGTGA. The chain's CDR3 is CASSPGTGVYNEQFF. Written as DNA, the CDR3 is TGTGCCAGCAGCCCGGGGACAGGGGTCTACAATGAGCAGTTCTTC.

The V and J genes are TRBV7-9 and TRBJ2-1; TRBD2 is a possible D gene (6 bases). Germline CDR1 and CDR2: SEHNR and FQNEAQ (reference sequence). Trimming stripped 6 bases from V and 4 bases from J, with 22 bases between. The CDR3 spans 17 residues. The CDR3 DNA reads TGTGCCAGCAGGGGGGAAGAGGGACTCCGAACTTACAATGAGCAGTTCTTC. It encodes CASRGEEGLRTYNEQFF.